What follows are 19 T cell receptor beta chains derived from one specimen sequenced in a study of cytomegalovirus exposure and HLA in healthy donors. PCR used 60 Vbeta primers and 13 Jbeta primers. Clones were sequenced by immunoSEQ multiplex PCR, and TCRdb holds only the in-frame ones, with some missing. The sample includes 90,000 to 120,000 clones, roughly three quarters seen only once; the top ten take about 2%. Sequenced: PBMCs. Every receptor here comes from a man aged 18 to 30 in good health and CMV-seronegative.

The rearrangement joins TRBV6-1 to TRBJ2-6; tentative D call: TRBD1 (5 bases). CDR3 length: 15 residues. Per germline, CDR1 MNHNS and CDR2 SASEGT. V lost 6 bases, J lost 2 bases, and 11 bases lay in between. CDR3 nucleotide sequence: TGTGCCAGCAGGTACCAGGGAACTGGGGCCAACGTCCTGACTTTC. Encoded protein: CASRYQGTGANVLTF.

The rearrangement links TRBV25-1 to TRBJ2-1, with 12 bases identical to TRBD1. Germline trimming cut 4 bases from V and 11 bases from J; bases unmatched to any gene: 3. In germline, CDR1 is MGHDK, CDR2 SYGVNS. The CDR3 runs 13 residues. CDR3 protein: CASSGDRGPKQFF. As DNA, the CDR3 is TGTGCCAGCAGTGGGGACAGGGGGCCGAAGCAGTTCTTC.

V is TRBV13 and J is TRBJ2-1; 12 bases agree with TRBD2. CDR1 PRHDT and CDR2 FYEKMQ come from the germline V gene (reference sequence). The CDR3 has 19 amino acids. J gave up 9 bases and V 1 base, and 16 bases lay outside the gene matches. The CDR3 region has the DNA TGTGCCAGCAGCTTAGTAGGGCTAGCGGGGGGGTTATCGGACGGTGAGCAGTTCTTC. Its protein product is CASSLVGLAGGLSDGEQFF.

The V call is TRBV6-1, the J call TRBJ2-4; D is undetermined. Germline-derived CDR1 and CDR2 are MNHNS and SASEGT. This CDR3 contains 16 residues. Trimming left V 0 bases short and J 2 bases short, with 11 bases between. Written as DNA, the CDR3 is TGTGCCAGCAGTGAAGCTGCGGCGGCCCCCAAAAACATTCAGTACTTC. It codes for CASSEAAAAPKNIQYF.

The chain is built from TRBV2 and TRBJ2-7, with D possibly being TRBD1 (6 bases). The CDR3 sequence is 16 residues long. The V gene's germline CDR1 is SNHLY and CDR2 FYNNEI. The ends were cut back, 4 bases at V and 4 bases at J, with 20 bases in the middle. In nucleotides, the CDR3 is TGTGCCAGCAGTGTCTTATCAGGGGCAGGTACTTACGAGCAGTACTTC. As protein: CASSVLSGAGTYEQYF.

This chain uses TRBV6-6 with TRBJ2-4, with TRBD2 as a possible D gene (6 bases). The CDR3 contains 14 residues. Germline CDR1 is MNHNY and CDR2 is SVGAGI (reference sequence). Trimming pared 6 bases from V and 3 bases from J, leaving 12 bases between. CDR3 nucleotide sequence: TGTGCCAGCAGGACTAGTGTGGGCAAAAACATTCAGTACTTC. Translating it yields CASRTSVGKNIQYF.

The chain couples TRBV7-3 to TRBJ2-7; 10 bases are a match to TRBD2. There are 15 residues in the CDR3. V shed 5 bases and J 6 bases; nucleotides not matched to a gene: 10. Germline CDR1 is SGHTA and CDR2 is FQGTGA. This chain's CDR3 is CASSPILAGITEQYF. The DNA for the CDR3 is TGTGCCAGCAGCCCGATACTAGCGGGGATTACCGAGCAGTACTTC.

The chain combines TRBV27 with TRBJ2-5; D gene unclear. The V end was cut by 5 bases, the J end by 2 bases, with 9 bases between. The CDR3 totals 13 residues. Germline lookup yields CDR1 MNHEY and CDR2 SMNVEV (reference sequence). In DNA, the CDR3 is TGTGCCAGCAGTCCTACCTGGCAAGAGACCCAGTACTTC. It encodes CASSPTWQETQYF.

The chain employs TRBV7-9 and TRBJ2-7; 7 positions match TRBD1. Unmatched junction bases numbered 8, after V lost 4 bases and J lost 2 bases. Germline-derived CDR1 and CDR2 are SEHNR and FQNEAQ (reference sequence). CDR3 size: 15 residues. CDR3 DNA: TGTGCCAGCAGCTCAAGTGGGACAGACCCCTACGAGCAGTACTTC. Its protein product is CASSSSGTDPYEQYF.

Concerning this clone: The same CDR3 also results from other DNA sequences found in this sample. The chain carries TRBV7-3 and TRBJ2-3; TRBD2 is a possible D gene (6 bases). The CDR3 extends over 13 amino acids. Germline CDR1 is SGHTA and CDR2 is FQGTGA. V shed 1 base and J shed 4 bases, with 6 bases lying between them. The CDR3 reads CASSLRRADTQYF. CDR3 nucleotide sequence: TGTGCCAGCAGCTTAAGGAGGGCAGATACGCAGTATTTT.

The rearrangement joins TRBV29-1 to TRBJ1-2; D is unclear. V lost 3 bases to trimming and J lost 4 bases, with 15 bases between them. Germline V CDR1 and CDR2: SQVTM, ANQGSEA. This CDR3 is 14 amino acids long. The CDR3 reads CSVDKGAGGYGYTF. Written as DNA, the CDR3 is TGCAGCGTTGATAAGGGCGCGGGCGGCTATGGCTACACCTTC.

This chain uses TRBV2 with TRBJ1-1; TRBD1 matches at 9 bases. Germline V gene lookup returns CDR1 SNHLY and CDR2 FYNNEI. The CDR3 covers 18 residues. V lost 2 bases, J lost 4 bases, and 14 bases stayed unmatched. This chain's CDR3 is CASSERRGQGSRGTEAFF. The CDR3 DNA is TGTGCCAGCAGTGAAAGGAGGGGACAGGGATCCAGGGGCACTGAAGCTTTCTTT.

The chain links TRBV6-5 to TRBJ2-3; D may be TRBD1 (6 bases). Trimming pared 2 bases from V and 0 bases from J, leaving 9 bases between. In germline, CDR1 is MNHEY, CDR2 SVGAGI. The CDR3 covers 15 residues. CDR3 nucleotides: TGTGCCAGCAGTTACCAGGGGACCAGCACAGATACGCAGTATTTT. Protein: CASSYQGTSTDTQYF.

This chain connects TRBV9 to TRBJ1-2; 8 positions match TRBD1. Germline V CDR1 and CDR2: SGDLS, YYNGEE. This CDR3 has 15 amino acids. The V segment lost 0 bases and the J segment 4 bases; nucleotides outside the gene matches: 5. CDR3 in DNA: TGTGCCAGCAGCGTAGATGACAGGGGAAGCTATGGCTACACCTTC. Protein sequence: CASSVDDRGSYGYTF.

This clone was found many times. The chain has TRBV5-4 and TRBJ1-1; TRBD1 matches at 9 bases. The CDR3 runs to 15 residues. Germline V gene lookup returns CDR1 SGHNT and CDR2 YYREEE (reference sequence). The trim removed 1 base at V and 3 bases at J, leaving 4 bases unmatched. The CDR3 sequence: CASSLRGTGYTEAFF. For the CDR3, the DNA is TGTGCCAGCAGCTTGAGGGGGACAGGGTACACTGAAGCTTTCTTT.

The chain links TRBV5-4 to TRBJ2-5; the D is unclear. The V end lost 6 bases, the J end lost 6 bases, and 18 bases lay between the germline ends. This CDR3 contains 14 residues. Looked up from germline, CDR1 is SGHNT and CDR2 is YYREEE (reference sequence). CDR3 bases: TGTGCCAGCACCGCTGGGCCCGTGTGGAAGACCCAGTACTTC. Its translation: CASTAGPVWKTQYF.

The chain links TRBV29-1 to TRBJ1-1; TRBD1 aligns across 8 bases. Per the germline V gene, CDR1 is SQVTM and CDR2 is ANQGSEA. V shed 3 bases, J shed 13 bases, and the junction held 4 bases outside the gene matches. This CDR3 is built from 10 residues. The CDR3: CSVEEGTGFF. Written as DNA, the CDR3 is TGCAGCGTTGAGGAAGGGACAGGTTTCTTT.

The chain joins TRBV15 to TRBJ2-7; TRBD1 matches at 10 bases. J lost 0 bases, V lost 1 base, and 0 bases had no gene match. Germline lookup yields CDR1 LNHNV and CDR2 YYDKDF (reference sequence). The CDR3 consists of 15 residues. DNA of the CDR3: TGTGCCACCAGCAGAGGGACAGGGGGCTCCTACGAGCAGTACTTC. Translating it yields CATSRGTGGSYEQYF.

The chain employs TRBV9 and TRBJ2-5, with TRBD2 identical over 8 bases. This CDR3 has 15 residues. CDR1 and CDR2 from the germline V gene are SGDLS and YYNGEE. V trimming: 1 base; J trimming: 4 bases; junction bases outside the gene matches: 6. The CDR3, as DNA: TGTGCCAGCAGCGTACTCGGGGGGGGTCGAGAGACCCAGTACTTC. Protein product: CASSVLGGGRETQYF.